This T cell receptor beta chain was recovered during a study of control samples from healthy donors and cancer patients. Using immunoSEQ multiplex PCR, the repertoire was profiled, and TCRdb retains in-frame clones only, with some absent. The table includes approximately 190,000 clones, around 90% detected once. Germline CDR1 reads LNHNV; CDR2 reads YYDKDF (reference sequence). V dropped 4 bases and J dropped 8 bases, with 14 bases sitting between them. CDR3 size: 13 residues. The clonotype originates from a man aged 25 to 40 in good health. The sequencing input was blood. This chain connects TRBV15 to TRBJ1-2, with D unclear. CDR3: CATSTEPRGGYTF. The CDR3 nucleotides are TGTGCCACCAGCACAGAGCCACGAGGAGGCTACACCTTC.